Each of the 13 T cell receptor beta chains below was sequenced from the same sample in a study of CD8 T cells in Susac syndrome. Reverse transcription used about 0.45 to 1 ug RNA and random hexamers. Each CDR3 protein is one row after TCRdb ran MiXCR on the immunoSEQ multiplex PCR reads. Among fewer than 300,000 distinct CDR3 sequences listed, approximately 81% were seen once. Sequenced input: CD8+ T cells from PBMCs. Every receptor here comes from a human donor with multiple sclerosis.

This clonotype showed up just once. V usage is TRBV5-1 and J usage is TRBJ2-7; 8 bases map to TRBD2. CDR1 and CDR2 from the germline V gene are SGHRS and YFSETQ. CDR3 size: 15 residues. V trimming: 4 bases; J trimming: 2 bases; junction bases outside the gene matches: 8. CDR3 nucleotide sequence: TGCGCCAGCAGCCCTCCGGGACTAGAGGCCTACGAGCAGTACTTC. Translation: CASSPPGLEAYEQYF. Full variable domain (missing parts from reference TRBV5-1 and TRBJ2-7): KAGVTQTPRYLIKTRGQQVTLSCSPISGHRSVSWYQQTPGQGLQFLFEYFSETQRNKGNFPGRFSGRQFSNSRSEMNVSTLELGDSALYLCASSPPGLEAYEQYFGPGTRLTVT.

The V gene is TRBV9, the J gene TRBJ2-2; the match to TRBD1 covers 7 bases. The CDR3 totals 17 residues. V was pared by 6 bases and J by 7 bases, with 18 bases of the junction left unmatched. Per the germline V gene, CDR1 is SGDLS and CDR2 is YYNGEE. The CDR3 here is CASTGDREFRDVGELFF. The CDR3, as DNA: TGTGCCAGCACCGGAGACAGGGAGTTTCGGGATGTCGGGGAGCTGTTTTTT. The variable domain in full, with the rest retrieved from reference TRBV9 and TRBJ2-2, is DSGVTQTPKHLITATGQRVTLRCSPRSGDLSVYWYQQSLDQGLQFLIQYYNGEERAKGNILERFSAQQFPDLHSELNLSSLELGDSALYFCASTGDREFRDVGELFFGEGSRLTVL.

The chain links TRBV15 to TRBJ1-2; no clear D gene. Between the trimmed V and J ends, which lost 3 bases and 5 bases, there was a span of 10 bases. The V gene's germline CDR1 is LNHNV and CDR2 YYDKDF (reference sequence). This CDR3 has 13 amino acids. CDR3 residues: CATSSGGNYGYTF. The CDR3 DNA reads TGTGCCACCAGCAGCGGCGGAAATTATGGCTACACCTTC.

This chain uses TRBV20-1 with TRBJ2-7; no definite D call. The CDR3 covers 15 residues. V was shortened by 3 bases and J by 0 bases, with 15 bases between the two germline ends. Germline CDR1 is DFQATT and CDR2 is SNEGSKA (reference sequence). The CDR3 here is CSARGVPGPSYEQYF. As DNA, the CDR3 is TGCAGTGCTAGGGGTGTCCCTGGGCCCTCCTACGAGCAGTACTTC.

The J gene is TRBJ1-1, the V gene TRBV20-1, with a tentative D call TRBD1 (5 bases). The CDR3 is made up of 16 amino acids. The V end lost 3 bases, the J end lost 3 bases, and 20 bases lay between the germline ends. Germline CDR1 reads DFQATT; CDR2 reads SNEGSKA (reference sequence). In DNA, the CDR3 is TGCAGTGCTAGGGCCTCAGGGATGCTGCTGCACACTGAAGCTTTCTTT. Translation gives CSARASGMLLHTEAFF.

The chain uses TRBV11-2 and TRBJ2-1; tentative D call: TRBD1 (5 bases). The CDR3 length is 12 residues. The germline V gene has CDR1 SGHAT and CDR2 FQNNGV. The V gene lost 3 bases and the J gene lost 7 bases, with 7 bases spanning the gap. CDR3 coding DNA: TGTGCCAGCAGCTTTAGACAGAATGAGCAGTTCTTC. Protein: CASSFRQNEQFF.

The V and J genes are TRBV5-5 and TRBJ1-5; maybe TRBD1 (5 bases). The CDR3 totals 16 residues. CDR1 SGHKS and CDR2 YYEKEE come from the germline V gene (reference sequence). Trimming shortened V by 0 bases and J by 2 bases, and 12 bases separated the two germline ends. The CDR3 DNA reads TGTGCCAGCAGCTTGGGTGGGGGGTTCGGCAATCAGCCCCAGCATTTT. Protein product: CASSLGGGFGNQPQHF. The full variable domain, with the rest looked up from reference TRBV5-5 and TRBJ1-5, is DAGVTQSPTHLIKTRGQQVTLRCSPISGHKSVSWYQQVLGQGPQFIFQYYEKEERGRGNFPDRFSARQFPNYSSELNVNALLLGDSALYLCASSLGGGFGNQPQHFGDGTRLSIL.

The chain carries TRBV6-5 and TRBJ2-5; possibly TRBD1 or TRBD2 for D (6 bases each). Germline assignment: CDR1 MNHEY and CDR2 SVGAGI. The CDR3 totals 15 residues. Trimming stripped 1 base from V and 0 bases from J, with 9 bases between. The CDR3 coding sequence is TGTGCCAGCAGTTACTTTGGGGGGCACCAAGAGACCCAGTACTTC. Translation gives CASSYFGGHQETQYF.

The rearrangement links TRBV27 to TRBJ1-5; D ambiguous. This CDR3 is built from 14 residues. The germline V and J ends were trimmed by 2 bases and 3 bases, with 8 bases remaining between them. The germline V gene has CDR1 MNHEY and CDR2 SMNVEV (reference sequence). The CDR3: CASSLEMFNQPQHF. DNA of the CDR3: TGTGCCAGCAGTTTAGAAATGTTCAATCAGCCCCAGCATTTT.

This rearrangement joins TRBV28 to TRBJ1-1; 8 positions agree with TRBD1. Unmatched junction bases numbered 15, after V lost 6 bases and J lost 3 bases. This CDR3 is 17 amino acids long. CDR1 and CDR2 from the germline V gene are MDHEN and SYDVKM. CDR3: CASSFKWGRGPDTEAFF. CDR3 in DNA: TGTGCCAGCAGCTTTAAGTGGGGCAGGGGGCCGGACACTGAAGCTTTCTTT.

The genes are TRBV11-2 and TRBJ2-1; D gene unclear. Per germline, CDR1 SGHAT and CDR2 FQNNGV. The CDR3 spans 11 residues. The V end was cut by 8 bases, the J end by 2 bases, with 4 bases between. CDR3 region: CASRAYNEQFF. CDR3 sequence (DNA): TGTGCCAGCCGAGCCTACAATGAGCAGTTCTTC.

The V call is TRBV4-1, the J call TRBJ1-1, with TRBD1 identical over 7 bases. Germline CDR1 and CDR2: MGHRA and YSYEKL. V lost 0 bases and J lost 1; bases outside the gene matches: 5. CDR3 length: 16 residues. The CDR3 sequence is CASSQEPGQRNTEAFF. CDR3 sequence (DNA): TGCGCCAGCAGCCAAGAGCCGGGACAGAGGAACACTGAAGCTTTCTTT.

The chain recombines TRBV9 with TRBJ1-2, with TRBD1 matching 7 bases. The CDR3 runs 15 residues. Germline CDR1 and CDR2: SGDLS and YYNGEE. V shed 4 bases and J 4 bases; nucleotides not matched to a gene: 10. The CDR3 reads CASSSRAGGGYGYTF. CDR3 in DNA: TGTGCCAGCAGCTCAAGAGCAGGGGGTGGCTATGGCTACACCTTC. The variable domain in full, completed from reference TRBV9 and TRBJ1-2, reads DSGVTQTPKHLITATGQRVTLRCSPRSGDLSVYWYQQSLDQGLQFLIQYYNGEERAKGNILERFSAQQFPDLHSELNLSSLELGDSALYFCASSSRAGGGYGYTFGSGTRLTVV.